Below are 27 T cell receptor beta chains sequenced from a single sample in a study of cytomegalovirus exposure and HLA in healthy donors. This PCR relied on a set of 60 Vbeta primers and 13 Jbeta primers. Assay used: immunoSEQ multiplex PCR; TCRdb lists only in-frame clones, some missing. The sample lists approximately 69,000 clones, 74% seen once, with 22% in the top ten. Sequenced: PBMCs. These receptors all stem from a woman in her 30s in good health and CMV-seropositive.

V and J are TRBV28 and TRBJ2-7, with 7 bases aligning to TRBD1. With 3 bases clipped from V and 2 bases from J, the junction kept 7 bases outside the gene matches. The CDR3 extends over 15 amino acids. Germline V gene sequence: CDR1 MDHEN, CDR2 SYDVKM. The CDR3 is CASSLGPGGPYEQYF. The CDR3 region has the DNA TGTGCCAGCAGTTTGGGACCAGGGGGACCCTACGAGCAGTACTTC.

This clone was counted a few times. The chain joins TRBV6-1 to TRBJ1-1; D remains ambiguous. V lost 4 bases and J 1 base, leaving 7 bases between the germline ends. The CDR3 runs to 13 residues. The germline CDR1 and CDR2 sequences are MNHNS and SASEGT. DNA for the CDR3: TGTGCCAGCAGTGTAGAGGGGAACACTGAAGCTTTCTTT. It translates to CASSVEGNTEAFF.

The CDR3 DNA sequence: TGTGCCAGCAGCTTGGAGGACAGGGAAGCTTTCTTT. This translates into CASSLEDREAFF. This chain joins TRBV5-6 and TRBJ1-1, with TRBD1 identical over 7 bases. This CDR3 has 12 residues. The germline CDR1 and CDR2 sequences are SGHDT and YYEEEE. J was trimmed by 8 bases and V by 0 bases; bases with no gene match: 1.

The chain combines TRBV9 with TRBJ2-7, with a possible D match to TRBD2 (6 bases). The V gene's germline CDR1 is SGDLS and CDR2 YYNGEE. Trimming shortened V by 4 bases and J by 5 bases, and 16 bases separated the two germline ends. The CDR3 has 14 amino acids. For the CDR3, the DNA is TGTGCCAGCAGCCCAGATCCCGGGAGAAACGAGCAGTACTTC. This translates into CASSPDPGRNEQYF.

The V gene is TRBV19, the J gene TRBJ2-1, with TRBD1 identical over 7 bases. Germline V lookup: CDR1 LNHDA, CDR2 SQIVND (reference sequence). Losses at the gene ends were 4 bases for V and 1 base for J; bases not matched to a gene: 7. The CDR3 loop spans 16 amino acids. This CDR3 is CASSTRTGRSYNEQFF. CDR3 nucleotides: TGTGCCAGTAGTACCCGGACAGGAAGATCCTACAATGAGCAGTTCTTC.

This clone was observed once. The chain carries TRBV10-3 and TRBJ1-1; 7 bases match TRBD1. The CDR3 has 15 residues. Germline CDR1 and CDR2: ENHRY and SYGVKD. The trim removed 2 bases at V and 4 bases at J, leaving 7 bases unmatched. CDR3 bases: TGTGCCATCAGTGAGAGACAGGGAATGGGCACTGAAGCTTTCTTT. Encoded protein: CAISERQGMGTEAFF.

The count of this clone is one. The CDR3 here is CASSLARSHEQFF. The CDR3 region has the DNA TGTGCCAGCAGCTTAGCGCGGAGCCATGAGCAGTTCTTC. The chain uses TRBV7-9 and TRBJ2-1; D remains ambiguous. V was shortened by 0 bases and J by 8 bases, with 8 bases between the two germline ends. Germline V gene sequence: CDR1 SEHNR, CDR2 FQNEAQ (reference sequence). The length of the CDR3 is 13 residues.

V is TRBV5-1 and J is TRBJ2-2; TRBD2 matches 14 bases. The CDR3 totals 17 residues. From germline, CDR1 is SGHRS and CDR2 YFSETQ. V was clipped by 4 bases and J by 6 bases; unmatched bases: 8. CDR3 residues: CASSAGTSGRISGELFF. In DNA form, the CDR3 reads TGCGCCAGCAGCGCGGGGACTAGCGGGAGAATCTCCGGGGAGCTGTTTTTT.

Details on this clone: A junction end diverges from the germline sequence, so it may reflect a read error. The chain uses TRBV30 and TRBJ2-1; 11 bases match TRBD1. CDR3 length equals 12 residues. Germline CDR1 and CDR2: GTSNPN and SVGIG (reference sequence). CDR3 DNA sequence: TGTGCCTGGAAGGGAGGAGGGACAGGGGGTATCTTC. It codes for CAWKGGGTGGIF.

This chain's CDR3 is CSVDLGTDYEQYF. DNA of the CDR3: TGCAGCGTTGACCTAGGGACAGACTACGAGCAGTACTTC. The chain joins TRBV29-1 to TRBJ2-7; 7 nucleotides agree with TRBD1. Germline-derived CDR1 and CDR2 are SQVTM and ANQGSEA. J gave up 3 bases and V 3 bases, and 5 bases lay outside the gene matches. The CDR3 loop spans 13 amino acids.

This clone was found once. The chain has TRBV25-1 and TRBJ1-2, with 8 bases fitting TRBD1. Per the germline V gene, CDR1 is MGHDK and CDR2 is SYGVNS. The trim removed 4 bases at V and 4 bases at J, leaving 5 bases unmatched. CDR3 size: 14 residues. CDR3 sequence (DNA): TGTGCCAGCAGTGGTGACAGGGGTCCCTATGGCTACACCTTC. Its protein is CASSGDRGPYGYTF.

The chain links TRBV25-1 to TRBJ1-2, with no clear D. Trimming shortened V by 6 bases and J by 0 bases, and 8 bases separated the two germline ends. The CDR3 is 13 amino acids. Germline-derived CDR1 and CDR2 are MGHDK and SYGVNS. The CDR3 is CASRGGANYGYTF. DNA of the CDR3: TGTGCCAGCAGAGGTGGAGCTAACTATGGCTACACCTTC.

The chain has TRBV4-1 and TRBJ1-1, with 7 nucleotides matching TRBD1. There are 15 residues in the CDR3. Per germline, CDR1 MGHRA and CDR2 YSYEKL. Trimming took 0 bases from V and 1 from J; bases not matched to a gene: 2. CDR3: CASSQDPGGNTEAFF. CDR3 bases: TGCGCCAGCAGCCAAGATCCAGGGGGGAACACTGAAGCTTTCTTT.

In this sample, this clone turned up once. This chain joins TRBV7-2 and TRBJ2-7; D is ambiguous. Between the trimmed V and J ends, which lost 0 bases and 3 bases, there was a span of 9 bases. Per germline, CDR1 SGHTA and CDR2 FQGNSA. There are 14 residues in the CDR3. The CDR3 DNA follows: TGTGCCAGCAGCTTAGCCGCATCTAACTACGAGCAGTACTTC. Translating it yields CASSLAASNYEQYF.

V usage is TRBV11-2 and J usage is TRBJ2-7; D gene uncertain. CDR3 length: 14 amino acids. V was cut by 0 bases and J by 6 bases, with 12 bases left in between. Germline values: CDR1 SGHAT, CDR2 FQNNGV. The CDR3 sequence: CASSLDRQAPEQYF. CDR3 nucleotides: TGTGCCAGCAGCTTAGATCGGCAGGCTCCCGAGCAGTACTTC.

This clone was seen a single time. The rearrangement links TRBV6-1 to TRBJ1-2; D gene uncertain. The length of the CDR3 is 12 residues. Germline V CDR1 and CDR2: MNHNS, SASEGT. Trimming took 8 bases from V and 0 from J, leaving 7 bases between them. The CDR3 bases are TGTGCCAGCGGCCTAGCTAACTATGGCTACACCTTC. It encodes CASGLANYGYTF.

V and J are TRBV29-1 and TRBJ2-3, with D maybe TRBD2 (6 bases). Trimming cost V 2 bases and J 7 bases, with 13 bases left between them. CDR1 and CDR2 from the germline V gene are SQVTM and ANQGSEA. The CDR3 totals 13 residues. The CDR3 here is CSVEPFRDYTQYF. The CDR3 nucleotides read TGCAGCGTTGAACCCTTCAGGGACTATACGCAGTATTTT.

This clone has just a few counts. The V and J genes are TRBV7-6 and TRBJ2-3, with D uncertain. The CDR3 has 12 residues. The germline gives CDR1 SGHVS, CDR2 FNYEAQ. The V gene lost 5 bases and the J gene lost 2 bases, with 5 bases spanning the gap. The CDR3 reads CASSRVTDTQYF. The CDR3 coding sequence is TGTGCCAGCAGCCGCGTCACAGATACGCAGTATTTT.

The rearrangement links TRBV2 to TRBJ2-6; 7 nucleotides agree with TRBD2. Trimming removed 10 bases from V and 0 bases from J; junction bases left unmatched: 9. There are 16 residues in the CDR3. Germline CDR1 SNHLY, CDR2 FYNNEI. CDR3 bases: TGTGCCATAACCAGCGGGGCCTTCTCTGGGGCCAACGTCCTGACTTTC. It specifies CAITSGAFSGANVLTF.

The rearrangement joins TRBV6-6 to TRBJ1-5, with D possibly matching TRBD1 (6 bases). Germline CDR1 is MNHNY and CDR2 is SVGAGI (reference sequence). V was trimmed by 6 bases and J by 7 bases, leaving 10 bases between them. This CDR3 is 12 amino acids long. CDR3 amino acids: CASSTGSQPQHF. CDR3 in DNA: TGTGCCAGCAGCACAGGGAGCCAGCCCCAGCATTTT.

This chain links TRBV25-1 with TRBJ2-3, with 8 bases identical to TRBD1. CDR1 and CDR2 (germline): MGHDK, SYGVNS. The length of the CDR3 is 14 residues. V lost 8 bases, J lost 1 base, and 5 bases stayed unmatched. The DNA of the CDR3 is TGTGCCAGCTCGACAGGGGAAGGCACAGATACGCAGTATTTT. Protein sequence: CASSTGEGTDTQYF.

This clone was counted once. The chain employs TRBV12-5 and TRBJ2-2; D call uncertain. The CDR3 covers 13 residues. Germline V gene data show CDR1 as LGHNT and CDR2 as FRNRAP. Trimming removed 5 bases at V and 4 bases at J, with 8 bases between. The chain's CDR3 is CASGLTGTGELFF. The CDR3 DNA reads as TGTGCTAGTGGTCTTACGGGCACCGGGGAGCTGTTTTTT. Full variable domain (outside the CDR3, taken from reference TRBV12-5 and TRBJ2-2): DARVTQTPRHKVTEMGQEVTMRCQPILGHNTVFWYRQTMMQGLELLAYFRNRAPLDDSGMPKDRFSAEMPDATLATLKIQPSEPRDSAVYFCASGLTGTGELFFGEGSRLTVL.

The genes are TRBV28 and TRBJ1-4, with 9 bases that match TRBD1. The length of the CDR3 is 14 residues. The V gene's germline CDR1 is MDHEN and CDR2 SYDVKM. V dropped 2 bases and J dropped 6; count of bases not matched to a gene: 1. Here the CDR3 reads CASSLGTGHEKLFF. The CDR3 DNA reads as TGTGCCAGCAGTTTAGGGACAGGGCATGAAAAACTGTTTTTT.

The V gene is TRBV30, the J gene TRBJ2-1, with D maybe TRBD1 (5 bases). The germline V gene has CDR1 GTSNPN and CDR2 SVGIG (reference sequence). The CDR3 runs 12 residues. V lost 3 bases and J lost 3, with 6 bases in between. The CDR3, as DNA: TGTGCCTGGAGAGGACACTACAATGAGCAGTTCTTC. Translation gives CAWRGHYNEQFF.

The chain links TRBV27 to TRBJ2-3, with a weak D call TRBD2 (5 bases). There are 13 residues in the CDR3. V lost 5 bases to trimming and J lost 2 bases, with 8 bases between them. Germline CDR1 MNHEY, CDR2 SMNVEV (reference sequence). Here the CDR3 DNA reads TGTGCCAGCAGTAGGACTCTCACAGATACGCAGTATTTT. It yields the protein CASSRTLTDTQYF.

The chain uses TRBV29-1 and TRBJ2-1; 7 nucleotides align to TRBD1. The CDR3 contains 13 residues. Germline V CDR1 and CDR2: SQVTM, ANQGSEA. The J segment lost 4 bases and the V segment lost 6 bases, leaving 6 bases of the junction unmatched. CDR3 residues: CSVVDRAYNEQFF. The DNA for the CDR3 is TGCAGCGTGGTAGACAGGGCGTACAATGAGCAGTTCTTC.

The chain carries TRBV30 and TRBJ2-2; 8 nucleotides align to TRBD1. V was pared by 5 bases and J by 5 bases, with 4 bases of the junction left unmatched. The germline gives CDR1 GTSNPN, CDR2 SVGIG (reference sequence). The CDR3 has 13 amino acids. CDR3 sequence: CAWGQGWTGELFF. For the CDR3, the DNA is TGTGCCTGGGGACAGGGTTGGACCGGGGAGCTGTTTTTT.